Listed below are T cell receptor beta chains from one sample, sequenced in a study of blood T cell repertoires in COVID-19. The data were produced by immunoSEQ multiplex PCR, yet TCRdb's version contains in-frame clones alone and is incomplete. The data show over 200,000 clones, with approximately 90% seen just once and roughly a tenth held by the top ten. Sequencing was carried out using PBMCs or T cells enriched from blood (not recorded which). The receptors shown here come from a man aged 25-45 years who had recovered from COVID-19. Both conserved end residues are part of each CDR3. The D gene is left open where the match is weak. Size values are once, few and many counts, or a class for expanded clones, and some rows have none.

CDR3,DNA,J,size,V,D
CASSVHGENTGELFF,TGTGCCAGCAGCGTACACGGGGAGAACACCGGGGAGCTGTTTTTT,TRBJ2-2,.,TRBV9,.
CASSPGLAGRDNEQFF,TGTGCCAGCAGTCCGGGACTAGCGGGAAGGGACAATGAGCAGTTCTTC,TRBJ2-1,once,TRBV6-6,TRBD2
CASTSPPNTGELFF,TGTGCCAGCACTAGCCCACCGAACACCGGGGAGCTGTTTTTT,TRBJ2-2,.,TRBV28,.
CASSDVAGIQFF,TGTGCCAGCAGCGACGTAGCGGGAATCCAGTTCTTC,TRBJ2-1,.,TRBV11-3,TRBD2
CASSLSGGTDQPQHF,TGTGCCAGCAGCCTATCAGGCGGGACAGATCAGCCCCAGCATTTT,TRBJ1-5,.,TRBV7-2,TRBD1
CASSSPTRSGIRSPLHF,TGTGCCAGCAGTTCCCCAACCCGATCGGGGATAAGGTCACCCCTCCACTTT,TRBJ1-6,.,TRBV27,.
CASSPGHSKNIQYF,TGTGCCAGCAGCCCGGGACACTCCAAAAACATTCAGTACTTC,TRBJ2-4,.,TRBV2,.
CASSQGGTSLSFDEQFF,TGTGCCAGCAGCCAAGGTGGGACTAGCCTCTCTTTCGATGAGCAGTTCTTC,TRBJ2-1,.,TRBV3-1/TRBV3-2,TRBD2
CASSPAVNTEAFF,TGTGCCAGCTCACCCGCGGTGAACACTGAAGCTTTCTTT,TRBJ1-1,.,TRBV18,.
CASSPQRGTNEKLFF,TGTGCCAGCTCACCACAGAGGGGGACTAATGAAAAACTGTTTTTT,TRBJ1-4,.,TRBV18,.
CASSYHGQDGYTF,TGTGCCAGCAGTTATCACGGACAGGATGGCTACACCTTC,TRBJ1-2,once,TRBV6-5,TRBD1
CASSPPTGLYGYTF,TGTGCCAGCAGTCCCCCGACAGGGCTCTATGGCTACACCTTC,TRBJ1-2,.,TRBV28,TRBD1
CASSLQGIAGNTIYF,TGTGCCAGCAGCTTACAGGGGATAGCTGGAAACACCATATATTTT,TRBJ1-3,once,TRBV7-2,.
CSVGSLAGGYEQYF,TGCAGCGTGGGATCGCTAGCGGGAGGGTACGAGCAGTACTTC,TRBJ2-7,.,TRBV29-1,TRBD2
CASSFGQGAAETQYF,TGTGCCAGCAGCTTCGGGCAGGGGGCCGCCGAGACCCAGTACTTC,TRBJ2-5,.,TRBV11-2,TRBD1
CASSLTGEWETQYF,TGCGCCAGCAGCTTGACCGGGGAATGGGAGACCCAGTACTTC,TRBJ2-5,.,TRBV5-1,.